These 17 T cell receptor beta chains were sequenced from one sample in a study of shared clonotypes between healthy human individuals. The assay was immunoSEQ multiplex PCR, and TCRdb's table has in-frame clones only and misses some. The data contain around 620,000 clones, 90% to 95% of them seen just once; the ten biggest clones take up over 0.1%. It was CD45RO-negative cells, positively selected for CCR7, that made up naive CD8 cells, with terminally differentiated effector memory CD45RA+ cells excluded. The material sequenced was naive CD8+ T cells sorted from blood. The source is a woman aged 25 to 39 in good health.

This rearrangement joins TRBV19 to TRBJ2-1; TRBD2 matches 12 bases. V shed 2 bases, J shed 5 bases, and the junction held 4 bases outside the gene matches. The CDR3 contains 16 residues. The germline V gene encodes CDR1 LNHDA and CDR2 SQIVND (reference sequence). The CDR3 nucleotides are TGTGCCAGTAGTATACATAGACTAGCGGGAGACAATGAGCAGTTCTTC. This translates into CASSIHRLAGDNEQFF.

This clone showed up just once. CDR3 in amino acids: CATSRDTGGGSGQYF. In DNA form, the CDR3 reads TGTGCCACCAGCAGAGATACGGGCGGAGGGTCGGGGCAGTACTTC. The chain has TRBV15 and TRBJ2-7; D is perhaps TRBD2 (6 bases). The CDR3 totals 15 residues. Germline CDR1 reads LNHNV; CDR2 reads YYDKDF (reference sequence). The V end was cut by 0 bases, the J end by 9 bases, with 18 bases between. Full variable domain (outside the CDR3, taken from reference TRBV15 and TRBJ2-7): DAMVIQNPRYQVTQFGKPVTLSCSQTLNHNVMYWYQQKSSQAPKLLFHYYDKDFNNEADTPDNFQSRRPNTSFCFLDIRSPGLGDTAMYLCATSRDTGGGSGQYFGPGTRLTVT.

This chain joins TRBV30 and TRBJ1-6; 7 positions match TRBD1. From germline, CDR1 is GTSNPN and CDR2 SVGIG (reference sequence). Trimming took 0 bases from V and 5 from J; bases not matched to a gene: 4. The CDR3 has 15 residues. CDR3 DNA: TGTGCCTGGAGTGTACCAGGGGGGGATAATTCACCCCTCCACTTT. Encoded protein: CAWSVPGGDNSPLHF.

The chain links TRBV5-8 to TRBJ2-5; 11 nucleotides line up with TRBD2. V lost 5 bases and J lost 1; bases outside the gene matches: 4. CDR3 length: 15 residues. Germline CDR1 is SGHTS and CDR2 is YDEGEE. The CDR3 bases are TGTGCCAGCAGGGCCGGGACTAGCGGCCAAGAGACCCAGTACTTC. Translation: CASRAGTSGQETQYF.

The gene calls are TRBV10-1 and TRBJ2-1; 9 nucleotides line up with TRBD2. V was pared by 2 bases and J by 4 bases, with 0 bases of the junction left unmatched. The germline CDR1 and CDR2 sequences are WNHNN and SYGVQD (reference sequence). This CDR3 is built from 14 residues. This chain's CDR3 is CASSETSGYNEQFF. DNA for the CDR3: TGCGCCAGCAGTGAGACTAGCGGGTACAATGAGCAGTTCTTC.

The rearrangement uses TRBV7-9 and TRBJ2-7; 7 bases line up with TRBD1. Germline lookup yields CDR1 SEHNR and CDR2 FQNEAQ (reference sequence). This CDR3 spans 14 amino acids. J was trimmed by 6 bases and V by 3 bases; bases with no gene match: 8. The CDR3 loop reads CASSFQGERGEQYF. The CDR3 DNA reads TGTGCCAGCAGCTTTCAGGGGGAAAGGGGCGAGCAGTACTTC.

In DNA, the CDR3 is TGTGCCAGCATAGTTCTAGCGGGAGGAATGTCCTACGAGCAGTACTTC. Translation: CASIVLAGGMSYEQYF. The chain joins TRBV6-6 to TRBJ2-5, with 11 bases lining up with TRBD2. The DNA matches TRBJ2-7 better at its end, which makes the J call doubtful. The CDR3 length is 16 residues. Per germline, CDR1 MNHNY and CDR2 SVGAGI (reference sequence).

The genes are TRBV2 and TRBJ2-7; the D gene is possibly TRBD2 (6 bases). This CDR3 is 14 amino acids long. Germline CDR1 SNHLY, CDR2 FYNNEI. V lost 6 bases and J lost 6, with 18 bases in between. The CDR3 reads CASRGGPSGGEQYF. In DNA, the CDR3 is TGTGCCAGCAGGGGGGGACCTAGTGGCGGCGAGCAGTACTTC.

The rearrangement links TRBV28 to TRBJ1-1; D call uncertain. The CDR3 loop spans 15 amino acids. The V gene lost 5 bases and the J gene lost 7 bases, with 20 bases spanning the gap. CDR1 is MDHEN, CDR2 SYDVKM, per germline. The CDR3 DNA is TGTGCCAGCAGTACGGTGGAGGTGCGACGGATTGAAGCTTTCTTT. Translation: CASSTVEVRRIEAFF.

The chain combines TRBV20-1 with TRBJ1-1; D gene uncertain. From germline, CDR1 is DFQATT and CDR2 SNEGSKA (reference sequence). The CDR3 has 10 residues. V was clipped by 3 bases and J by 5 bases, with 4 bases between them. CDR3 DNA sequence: TGCAGTGCTAGCCTAACTGAAGCTTTCTTT. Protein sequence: CSASLTEAFF.

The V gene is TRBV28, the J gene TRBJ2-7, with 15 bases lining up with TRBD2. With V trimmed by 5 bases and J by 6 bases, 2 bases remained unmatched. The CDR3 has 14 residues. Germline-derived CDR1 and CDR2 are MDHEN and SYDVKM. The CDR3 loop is CASSQGLAGGEQYF. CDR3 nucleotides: TGTGCCAGCAGTCAGGGACTAGCGGGAGGCGAGCAGTACTTC.

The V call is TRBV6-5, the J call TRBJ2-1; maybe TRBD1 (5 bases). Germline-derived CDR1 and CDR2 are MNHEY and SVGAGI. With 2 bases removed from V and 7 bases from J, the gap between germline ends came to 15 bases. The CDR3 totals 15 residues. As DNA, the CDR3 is TGTGCCAGCAGTTACGACCAGGGTAGGGGAAATGAGCAGTTCTTC. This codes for CASSYDQGRGNEQFF.

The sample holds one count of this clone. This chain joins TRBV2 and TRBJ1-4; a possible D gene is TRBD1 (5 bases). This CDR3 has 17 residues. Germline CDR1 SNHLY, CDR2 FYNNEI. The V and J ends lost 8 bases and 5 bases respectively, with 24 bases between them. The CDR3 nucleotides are TGTGCCAGCTCCCGGGGGGGAGGAGGGGCCGTCAATGAAAAACTGTTTTTT. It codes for CASSRGGGGAVNEKLFF.

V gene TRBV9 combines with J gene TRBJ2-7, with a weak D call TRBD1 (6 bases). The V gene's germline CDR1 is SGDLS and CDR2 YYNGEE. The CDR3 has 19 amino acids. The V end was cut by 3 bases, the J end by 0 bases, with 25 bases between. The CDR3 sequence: CASSARTEKMIENSYEQYF. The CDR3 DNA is TGTGCCAGCAGCGCACGGACAGAGAAAATGATAGAGAACTCCTACGAGCAGTACTTC.

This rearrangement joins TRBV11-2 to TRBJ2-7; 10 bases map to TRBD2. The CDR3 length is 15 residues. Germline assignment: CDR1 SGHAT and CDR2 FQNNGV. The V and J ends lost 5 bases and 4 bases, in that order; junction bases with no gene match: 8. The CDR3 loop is CASSQISGRWYEQYF. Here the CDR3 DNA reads TGTGCCAGCAGCCAAATTAGCGGGAGGTGGTACGAGCAGTACTTC.

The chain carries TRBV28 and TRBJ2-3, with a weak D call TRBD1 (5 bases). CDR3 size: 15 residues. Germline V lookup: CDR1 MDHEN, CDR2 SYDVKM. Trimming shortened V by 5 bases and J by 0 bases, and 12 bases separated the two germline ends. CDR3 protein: CASSGQGRSTDTQYF. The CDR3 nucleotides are TGTGCCAGCAGTGGCCAGGGCCGTAGCACAGATACGCAGTATTTT.

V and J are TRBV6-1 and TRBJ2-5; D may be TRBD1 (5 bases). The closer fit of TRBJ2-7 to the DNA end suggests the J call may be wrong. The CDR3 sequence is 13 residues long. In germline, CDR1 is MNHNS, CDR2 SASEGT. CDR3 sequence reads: CASSEGPTYEQYF. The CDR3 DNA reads TGTGCCAGCAGTGAGGGGCCAACCTACGAGCAGTACTTC.